This TCR beta chain was identified during a study of cytomegalovirus exposure and HLA in healthy donors. CDR1 SQVTM and CDR2 ANQGSEA come from the germline V gene. This CDR3 contains 12 residues. Trimming took 8 bases from V and 4 from J, leaving 14 bases between them. General study results and limits: Rare TCR sequences predominated, though certain public TCRs were found in many donors. Compared with the roughly 670-donor mean, an Asian-associated ancestry cluster reportedly had fewer N-insertions, according to a later analysis.

PCR involved 60 Vbeta and 13 Jbeta primers. Sequenced by immunoSEQ multiplex PCR; TCRdb stores in-frame clones only, minus some. Its table records 53,000 or so clones. With regard to this clone: Its antigen is not known.

Those who donated were healthy bone marrow donors. This chain connects TRBV29-1 to TRBJ1-2, with D possibly matching TRBD1 (6 bases). The source of this sequence is a man aged 18 to 35 in good health and CMV-seropositive. The sample taken for sequencing was PBMCs. The chain's CDR3 is CSTLQGTYGYTF. In DNA, the CDR3 is TGCAGCACCCTTCAGGGGACCTATGGCTACACCTTC. The whole variable domain, filled in from reference TRBV29-1 and TRBJ1-2, reads SAVISQKPSRDICQRGTSLTIQCQVDSQVTMMFWYRQQPGQSLTLIATANQGSEATYESGFVIDKFPISRPNLTFSTLTVSNMSPEDSSIYLCSTLQGTYGYTFGSGTRLTVV.